What follows describes a single T cell receptor (beta chain). The data derive from a study of blood T cell repertoires in COVID-19. The wider study: Researchers got acute and convalescent COVID-19 samples from the United States, Italy and Spain. The cDNA or gDNA used as material had been derived from T cells, B-cell-depleted T cells, or PBMCs.

Original data processing: Cell counts per sample came from amplifying reference gene primers. Profiled with immunoSEQ multiplex PCR; TCRdb holds only in-frame clones, not every one. The DNA gave D and trimming, while V, J and clone size come from that table. The sample lists roughly 130,000 clones; 80% to 90% were seen once. Sequenced sample: peripheral blood. The receptor was derived from a woman in her fifties or sixties with acute or convalescent COVID-19.

This chain's CDR3 is CASSPPLQGIISGANVLTF. The CDR3 DNA is TGTGCCAGCTCACCACCTCTTCAGGGCATCATCTCTGGGGCCAACGTCCTGACTTTC. The J gene is TRBJ2-6, the V gene TRBV18, with TRBD1 as a possible D gene (5 bases). Trimming left V 0 bases short and J 0 bases short, with 15 bases between. This CDR3 has 19 amino acids. Germline values: CDR1 KGHSH, CDR2 LQKENI.